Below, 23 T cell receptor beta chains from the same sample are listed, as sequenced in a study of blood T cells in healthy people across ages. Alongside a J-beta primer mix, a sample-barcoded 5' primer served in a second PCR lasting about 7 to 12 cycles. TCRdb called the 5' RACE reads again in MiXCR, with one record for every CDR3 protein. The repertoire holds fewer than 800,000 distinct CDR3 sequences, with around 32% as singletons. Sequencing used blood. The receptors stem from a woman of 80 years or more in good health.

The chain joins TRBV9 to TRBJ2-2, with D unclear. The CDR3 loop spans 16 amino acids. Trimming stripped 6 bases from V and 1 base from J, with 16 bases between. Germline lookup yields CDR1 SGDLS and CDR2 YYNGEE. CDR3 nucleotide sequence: TGTGCCAGCACGAGGCTCGGCTCCAAGAACACCGGGGAGCTGTTTTTT. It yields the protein CASTRLGSKNTGELFF.

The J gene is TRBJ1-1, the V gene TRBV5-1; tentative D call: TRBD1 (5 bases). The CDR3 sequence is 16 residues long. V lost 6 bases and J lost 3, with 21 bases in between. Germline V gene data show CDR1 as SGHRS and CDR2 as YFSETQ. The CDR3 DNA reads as TGCGCCAGCAAGGGACGGATGATTTTGGCGGACACTGAAGCTTTCTTT. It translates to CASKGRMILADTEAFF.

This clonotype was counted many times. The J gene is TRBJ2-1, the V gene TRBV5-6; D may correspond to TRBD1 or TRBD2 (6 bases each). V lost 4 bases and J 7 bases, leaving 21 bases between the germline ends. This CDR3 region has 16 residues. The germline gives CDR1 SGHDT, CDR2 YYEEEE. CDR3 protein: CASSPVTGARPNEQFF. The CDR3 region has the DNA TGTGCCAGCAGCCCCGTCACGGGGGCGCGACCAAATGAGCAGTTCTTC. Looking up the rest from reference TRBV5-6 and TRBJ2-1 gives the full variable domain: DAGVTQSPTHLIKTRGQQVTLRCSPKSGHDTVSWYQQALGQGPQFIFQYYEEEERQRGNFPDRFSGHQFPNYSSELNVNALLLGDSALYLCASSPVTGARPNEQFFGPGTRLTVL.

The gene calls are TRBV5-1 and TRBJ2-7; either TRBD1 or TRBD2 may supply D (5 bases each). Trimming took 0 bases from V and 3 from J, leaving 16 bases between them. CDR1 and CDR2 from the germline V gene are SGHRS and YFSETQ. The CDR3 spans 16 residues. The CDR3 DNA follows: TGCGCCAGCAGCTTGGCCCTAGGGGACCGCGTCTACGAGCAGTACTTC. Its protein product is CASSLALGDRVYEQYF.

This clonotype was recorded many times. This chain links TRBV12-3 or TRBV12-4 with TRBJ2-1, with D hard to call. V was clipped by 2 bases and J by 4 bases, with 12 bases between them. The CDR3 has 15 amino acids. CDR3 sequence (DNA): TGTGCCAGCAGTTTATTGGCGGTTACGTACAATGAGCAGTTCTTC. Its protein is CASSLLAVTYNEQFF.

The CDR3 loop is CASSQGHPSSEAFF. The CDR3 DNA follows: TGCGCCAGCAGCCAAGGGCACCCCTCGTCCGAAGCTTTCTTT. V usage is TRBV4-1 and J usage is TRBJ1-1; D gene ambiguous. The CDR3 is made up of 14 amino acids. Trimming left V 1 base short and J 8 bases short, with 14 bases between. CDR1 and CDR2 from the germline V gene are MGHRA and YSYEKL.

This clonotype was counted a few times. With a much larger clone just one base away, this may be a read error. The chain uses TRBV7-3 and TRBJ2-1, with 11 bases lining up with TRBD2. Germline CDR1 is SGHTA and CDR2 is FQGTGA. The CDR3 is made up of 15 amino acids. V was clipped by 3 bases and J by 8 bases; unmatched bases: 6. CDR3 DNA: TGTGCCAGCAGCTTTGCTAGCGGGGGGTGGGATGAGCAGTTCTTC. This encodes CASSFASGGWDEQFF.

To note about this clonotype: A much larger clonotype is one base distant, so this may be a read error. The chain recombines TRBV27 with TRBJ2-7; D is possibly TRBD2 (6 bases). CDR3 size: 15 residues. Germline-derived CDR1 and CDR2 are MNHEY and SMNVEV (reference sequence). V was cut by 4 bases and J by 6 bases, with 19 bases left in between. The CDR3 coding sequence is TGTGCCAGCAGTTGTAGGCCGGGGGAAGGGTCCGAGCAGTACTTC. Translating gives CASSCRPGEGSEQYF.

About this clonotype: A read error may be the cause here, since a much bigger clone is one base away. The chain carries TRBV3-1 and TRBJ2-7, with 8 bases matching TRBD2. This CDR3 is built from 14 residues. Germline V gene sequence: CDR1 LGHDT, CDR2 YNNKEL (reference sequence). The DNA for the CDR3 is TGTGCCAGCAGCCATCGGGGGGGGCCAGACGAGCAGTGCTTC. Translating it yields CASSHRGGPDEQCF.

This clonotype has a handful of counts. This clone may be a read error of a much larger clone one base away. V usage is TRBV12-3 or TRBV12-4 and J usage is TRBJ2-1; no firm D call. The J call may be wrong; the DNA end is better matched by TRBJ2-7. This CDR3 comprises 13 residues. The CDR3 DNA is TGTGCCAGCAGTGTTAGCTCCTACAATGAGCAGTACTTC. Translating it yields CASSVSSYNEQYF.

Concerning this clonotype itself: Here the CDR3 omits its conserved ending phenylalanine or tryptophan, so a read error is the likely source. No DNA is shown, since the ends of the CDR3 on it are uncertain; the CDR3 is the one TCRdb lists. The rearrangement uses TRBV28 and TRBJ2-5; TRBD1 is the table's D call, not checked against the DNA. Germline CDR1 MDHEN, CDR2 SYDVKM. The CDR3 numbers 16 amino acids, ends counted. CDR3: CASSTGGTGGGCTFGS.

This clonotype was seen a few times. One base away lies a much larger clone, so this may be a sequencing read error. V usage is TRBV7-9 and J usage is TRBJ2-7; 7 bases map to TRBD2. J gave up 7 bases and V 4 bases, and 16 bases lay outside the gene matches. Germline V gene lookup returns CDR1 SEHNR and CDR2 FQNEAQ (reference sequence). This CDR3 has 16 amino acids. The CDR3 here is CASSSTLAVLYNEQYF. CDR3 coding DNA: TGTGCCAGCAGCTCCACTCTAGCGGTCTTATACAATGAGCAGTACTTC.

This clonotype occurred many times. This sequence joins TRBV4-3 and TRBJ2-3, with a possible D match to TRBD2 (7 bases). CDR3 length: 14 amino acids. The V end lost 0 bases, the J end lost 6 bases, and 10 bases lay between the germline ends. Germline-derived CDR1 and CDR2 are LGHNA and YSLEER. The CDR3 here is CASSQEGGGDTQYF. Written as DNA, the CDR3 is TGCGCCAGCAGCCAAGAAGGGGGGGGCGATACGCAGTATTTT.

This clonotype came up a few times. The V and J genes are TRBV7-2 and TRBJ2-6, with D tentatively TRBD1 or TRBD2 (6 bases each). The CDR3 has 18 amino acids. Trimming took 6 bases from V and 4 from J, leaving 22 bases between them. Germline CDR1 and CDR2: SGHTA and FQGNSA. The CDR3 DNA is TGTGCCAGCAGACTAACTCCAGGGGAGGAAGTGGGGGCCAACGTCCTGACTTTC. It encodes CASRLTPGEEVGANVLTF. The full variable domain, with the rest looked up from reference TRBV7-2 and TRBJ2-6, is GAGVSQSPSNKVTEKGKDVELRCDPISGHTALYWYRQSLGQGLEFLIYFQGNSAPDKSGLPSDRFSAERTGGSVSTLTIQRTQQEDSAVYLCASRLTPGEEVGANVLTFGAGSRLTVL.

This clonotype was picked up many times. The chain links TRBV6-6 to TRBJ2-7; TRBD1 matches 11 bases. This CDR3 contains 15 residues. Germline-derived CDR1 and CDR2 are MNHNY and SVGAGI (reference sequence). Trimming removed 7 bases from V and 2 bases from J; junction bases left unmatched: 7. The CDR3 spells CASISPGQGAYEQYF. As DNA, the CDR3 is TGTGCCAGCATTTCTCCGGGACAGGGGGCCTACGAGCAGTACTTC.

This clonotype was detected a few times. DNA for the CDR3: TGCGCCAGCAGCTTTCTTTCTAGCGGGGGCCCGGCAACCGGGGAGCTGTTTTTT. Its translation is CASSFLSSGGPATGELFF. The rearrangement uses TRBV5-1 and TRBJ2-2; 10 nucleotides agree with TRBD2. CDR1 is SGHRS and CDR2 is YFSETQ in the germline V gene. The trim removed 2 bases at V and 5 bases at J, leaving 12 bases unmatched. The CDR3 spans 18 residues.

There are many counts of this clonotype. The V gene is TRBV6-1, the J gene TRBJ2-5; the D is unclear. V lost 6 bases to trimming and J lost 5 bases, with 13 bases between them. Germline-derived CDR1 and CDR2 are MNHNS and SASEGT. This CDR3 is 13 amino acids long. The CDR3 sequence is CASRELGWETQYF. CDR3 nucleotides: TGTGCCAGCAGAGAATTAGGATGGGAGACCCAGTACTTC.

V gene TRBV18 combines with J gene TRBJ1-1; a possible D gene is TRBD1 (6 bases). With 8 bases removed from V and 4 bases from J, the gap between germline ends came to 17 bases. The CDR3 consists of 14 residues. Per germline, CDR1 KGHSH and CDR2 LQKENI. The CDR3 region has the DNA TGTGCCAGCGCCGTGAAACAGGGTGGCACTGAAGCTTTCTTT. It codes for CASAVKQGGTEAFF.

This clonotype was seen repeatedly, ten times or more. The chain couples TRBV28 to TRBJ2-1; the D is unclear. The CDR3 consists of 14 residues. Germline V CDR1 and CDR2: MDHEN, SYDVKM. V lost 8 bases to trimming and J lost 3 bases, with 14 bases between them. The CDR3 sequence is CASGLSGNYNEQFF. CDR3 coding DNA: TGTGCCAGCGGCCTCTCTGGGAACTACAATGAGCAGTTCTTC.

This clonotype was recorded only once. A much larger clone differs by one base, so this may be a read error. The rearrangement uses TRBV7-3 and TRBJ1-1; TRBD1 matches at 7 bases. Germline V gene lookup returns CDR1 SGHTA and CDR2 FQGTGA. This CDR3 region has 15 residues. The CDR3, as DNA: TGTGCCAGCAGCCTTACGACAGGGAGGGACACTAAAGCTTTCTTT. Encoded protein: CASSLTTGRDTKAFF.

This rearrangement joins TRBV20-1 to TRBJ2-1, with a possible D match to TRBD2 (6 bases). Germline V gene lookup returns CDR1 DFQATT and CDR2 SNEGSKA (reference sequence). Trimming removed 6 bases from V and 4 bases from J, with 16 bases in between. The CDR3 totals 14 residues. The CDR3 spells CSARGGAEYNEQFF. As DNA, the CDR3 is TGCAGTGCCCGAGGCGGGGCTGAGTACAATGAGCAGTTCTTC.

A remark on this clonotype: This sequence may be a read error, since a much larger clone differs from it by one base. CDR3 in DNA: TGTGCCAGCAGCTCGACAGGGGTCAGTGAAACTTTCTTT. Translating it yields CASSSTGVSETFF. This chain uses TRBV7-3 with TRBJ1-1, with TRBD1 matching 8 bases. The germline CDR1 and CDR2 sequences are SGHTA and FQGTGA. The CDR3 totals 13 residues.

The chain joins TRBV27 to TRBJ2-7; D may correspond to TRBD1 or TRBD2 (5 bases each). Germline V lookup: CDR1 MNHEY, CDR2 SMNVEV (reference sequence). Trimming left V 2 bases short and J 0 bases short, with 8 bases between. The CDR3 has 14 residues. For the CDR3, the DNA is TGTGCCAGCAGTTTAGGGGACGTCTCCTACGAGCAGTACTTC. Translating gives CASSLGDVSYEQYF.